This is a list of T cell receptor beta chains from one sample in a study of T cells in Graves' hyperthyroidism and ophthalmopathy. Each CDR3 protein is one row after TCRdb ran MiXCR on the multiplex PCR reads. The sample has a few hundred thousand distinct CDR3 sequences; about 15% are singletons. Sequencing was carried out using blood. These receptor sequences come from a woman aged 25-40 years with Graves' hyperthyroidism. CDR3s include the opening cysteine and the closing phenylalanine or tryptophan. The D gene is left open where the match is weak. Size tells how often a clone was seen (once, few, many) or the class of an expanded clone, and some rows leave it out.

clone size	D gene	V gene	J gene	CDR3 DNA	CDR3 protein
.	TRBD1	TRBV3-1	TRBJ1-2	TGTGCCAGCAGCCGCCCCGGACAGGGGAGGACGAATGGCTACACCTTC	CASSRPGQGRTNGYTF
.	TRBD1	TRBV5-1	TRBJ1-2	TGCGCCAGCAGCTGGGACAGGTCGTCCTATGGCTACACCTTC	CASSWDRSSYGYTF
.	.	TRBV27	TRBJ1-5	TGTGCCAGCAGTTTATCGTTGGGTCAGCCCCAGCATTTT	CASSLSLGQPQHF
many	TRBD1	TRBV28	TRBJ1-1	TGTGCCAGCAGTCCCCCCGACAGGGGGATCAGAGCTTTCTTT	CASSPPDRGIRAFF
many	.	TRBV5-1	TRBJ2-1	TGCGCCAGCAGCCTGACTAGGCACAATGAGCAGTTCTTC	CASSLTRHNEQFF
.	.	TRBV20-1	TRBJ2-7	TGCAGTGCCAATCCCATTTCGAGGGGAGACTTTTACGAGCAGTACTTC	CSANPISRGDFYEQYF
many	TRBD2	TRBV18	TRBJ2-1	TGTGCCAGCTCAGTTAACCGGGGGGATGAGCAGTTCTTC	CASSVNRGDEQFF
many	.	TRBV15	TRBJ2-5	TGTGCCACCAGCAGAGACTATGGGGCACAGGGAGAGACCCAGTACTTC	CATSRDYGAQGETQYF
few	.	TRBV18	TRBJ2-7	TGTGCCAGCTCACGGCGGGACGACTCCTACGAGCAGTACTTC	CASSRRDDSYEQYF
few	.	TRBV7-3	TRBJ2-7	TGTGCCAGCAGCTTAGACTTAGCCACCGAGCAGTACTTC	CASSLDLATEQYF
many	.	TRBV2	TRBJ1-5	TGTGCCAGCAGTGAGGGGAATCAGCCCCAGCATTTT	CASSEGNQPQHF
.	TRBD2	TRBV28	TRBJ2-1	TGTGCCAGCAGTTTGTCGGGAGGTCCGAATGAGCAGTTCTTC	CASSLSGGPNEQFF
few	.	TRBV7-2	TRBJ2-7	TGTGCCAGCAGCTCATGGGACAACCGCGACGAGCAGTACTTC	CASSSWDNRDEQYF
many	TRBD2	TRBV2	TRBJ2-1	TGTGCCAGCAGTGAAGTGGCTAGCGGGACTGTTTTAAATGAGCAGTTCTTC	CASSEVASGTVLNEQFF
many	TRBD1	TRBV3-1	TRBJ1-1	TGTGCCAGCAGCCCGGAGATTTTACAGGGGGCAGTCTGGACTGAAGCTTTCTTT	CASSPEILQGAVWTEAFF
many	.	TRBV20-1	TRBJ2-3	TGCAGTGCTAGAGAATCCCAGGATACGCAGTATTTT	CSARESQDTQYF
many	TRBD2	TRBV7-2	TRBJ2-7	TGTGCCAGCAGCTTAATCGCTAGCGGGACCTACGAGCAGTACTTC	CASSLIASGTYEQYF
many	TRBD2	TRBV7-2	TRBJ2-3	TGTGCCAGCAGTCTCCGATGGCGGGAGAGTACAGATACGCAGTATTTT	CASSLRWRESTDTQYF
few	.	TRBV5-1	TRBJ2-1	TGCGCCAGCAGGGGGAGGGAGGGGGCCTACAATGAGCAGTTCTTC	CASRGREGAYNEQFF
few	.	TRBV28	TRBJ1-2	TGTGCCAGCACACTAGGGGTCCCCTATGGCTACACCTTC	CASTLGVPYGYTF
.	.	TRBV2	TRBJ1-4	TGTGCCAGCAGTGAAATCGGCCAGGGGCTGGAAAAACTGTTTTTT	CASSEIGQGLEKLFF
many	.	TRBV20-1	TRBJ2-3	TGCAGTGCTAGGCGAGGTAGCACAGATACGCAGTATTTT	CSARRGSTDTQYF
.	TRBD1	TRBV10-3	TRBJ1-2	TGTGCCATCAGTGATCGGGACAGGGGGCTGGGTGGCTACACCTTC	CAISDRDRGLGGYTF
.	.	TRBV7-2	TRBJ2-1	TGTGCCAGCAGCTTAGCTAAGGAGCGGAGCTCCTACAATGAGCAGTTCTTC	CASSLAKERSSYNEQFF
many	TRBD2	TRBV6-5	TRBJ2-7	TGTGCCAGCAGTTACTCCCTAGCGGGAGGGAAATACGAGCAGTACTTC	CASSYSLAGGKYEQYF
.	.	TRBV9	TRBJ1-6	TGTGCCAGCAGTCGACGGAGTAATTCACCCCTCCACTTT	CASSRRSNSPLHF
few	.	TRBV5-6	TRBJ2-1	TGTGCCAGCAGCTTCCGTGGGCCCGCTTACAATGAGCAGTTCTTC	CASSFRGPAYNEQFF
many	.	TRBV7-3	TRBJ2-7	TGTGCCAGCAGCTCCCGGGTGGGACCCGTAACCGAGCAGTACTTC	CASSSRVGPVTEQYF
many	TRBD1	TRBV12-3/TRBV12-4	TRBJ1-2	TGTGCCAGCAAAAGGGGGACAGGGGGCGTCTATGGCTACACCTTC	CASKRGTGGVYGYTF
few	.	TRBV9	TRBJ2-3	TGTGCCAGCAGCGTAGCTTTTGGGACAGATACGCAGTATTTT	CASSVAFGTDTQYF
.	.	TRBV9	TRBJ2-1	TGTGCCAGCAGCGTAAGGGAGGCCGCCTACAATGAGCAGTTCTTC	CASSVREAAYNEQFF
.	TRBD2	TRBV5-5	TRBJ2-7	TGTGCCAGCGCGGAACTAGCGGGAGGGACCTACGAGCAGTACTTC	CASAELAGGTYEQYF
few	TRBD2	TRBV11-2	TRBJ2-1	TGTGCCAGCAGCGCCCGGGCAAGCGGGAGCTCCTACAATGAGCAGTTCTTC	CASSARASGSSYNEQFF
many	.	TRBV6-2/TRBV6-3	TRBJ1-5	TGTGCCAGCAGTTACTCGAGGGCCCAGCCCCAGCATTTT	CASSYSRAQPQHF
many	.	TRBV6-1	TRBJ2-7	TGTGCCAGCGGGGGCAGCGGGAACGACTACGAGCAGTACTTC	CASGGSGNDYEQYF
many	.	TRBV27	TRBJ1-1	TGTGCCAGCAGTTACGGACATGAAGCTTTCTTT	CASSYGHEAFF
.	TRBD2	TRBV18	TRBJ2-5	TGTGCCAGCTCACGTGCTAGCGGGAGTAGGGAGACCCAGTACTTC	CASSRASGSRETQYF
many	.	TRBV20-1	TRBJ2-7	TGCAGTGCTCGCAAAACCGGGACGACCTACGAGCAGTACTTC	CSARKTGTTYEQYF